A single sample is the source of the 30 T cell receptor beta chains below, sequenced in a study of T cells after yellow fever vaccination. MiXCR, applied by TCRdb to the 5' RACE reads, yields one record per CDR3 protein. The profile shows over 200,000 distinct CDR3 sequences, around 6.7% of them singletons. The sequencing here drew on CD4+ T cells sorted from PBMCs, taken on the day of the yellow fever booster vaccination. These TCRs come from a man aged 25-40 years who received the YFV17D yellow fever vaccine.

The CDR3 here is CSAIALAGDEQYF. CDR3 DNA: TGCAGTGCTATTGCTCTAGCGGGAGACGAGCAGTACTTC. This rearrangement joins TRBV20-1 to TRBJ2-7, with 10 positions matching TRBD2. The CDR3 is made up of 13 amino acids. J lost 5 bases, V lost 4 bases, and 5 bases had no gene match. In germline, CDR1 is DFQATT, CDR2 SNEGSKA (reference sequence).

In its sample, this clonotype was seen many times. CDR3 sequence (DNA): TGTGCCTGGAGGGCAACAGGGACCCAAGAGACCCAGTACTTC. As protein: CAWRATGTQETQYF. The chain has TRBV30 and TRBJ2-5, with D perhaps TRBD1 (6 bases). The CDR3 is made up of 14 amino acids. V was shortened by 3 bases and J by 1 base, with 12 bases between the two germline ends. Germline V gene lookup returns CDR1 GTSNPN and CDR2 SVGIG (reference sequence).

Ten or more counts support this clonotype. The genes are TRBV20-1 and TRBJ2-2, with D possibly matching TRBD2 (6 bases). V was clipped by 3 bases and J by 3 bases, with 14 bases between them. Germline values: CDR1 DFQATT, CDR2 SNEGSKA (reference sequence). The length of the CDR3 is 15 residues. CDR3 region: CSARVPGAYTGELFF. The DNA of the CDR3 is TGCAGTGCTAGGGTCCCGGGAGCATACACCGGGGAGCTGTTTTTT.

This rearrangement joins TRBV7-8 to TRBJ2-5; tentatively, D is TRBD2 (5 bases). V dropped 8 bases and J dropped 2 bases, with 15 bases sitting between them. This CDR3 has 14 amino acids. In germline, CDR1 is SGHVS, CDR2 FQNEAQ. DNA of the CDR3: TGTGCCAGCCTCGAGCGGAGACTTCAAGAGACCCAGTACTTC. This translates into CASLERRLQETQYF.

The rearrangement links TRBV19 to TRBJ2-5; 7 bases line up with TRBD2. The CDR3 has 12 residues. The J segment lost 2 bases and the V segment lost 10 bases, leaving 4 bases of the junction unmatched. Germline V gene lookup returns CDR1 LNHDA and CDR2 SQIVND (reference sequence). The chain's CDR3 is CATASGQETQYF. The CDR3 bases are TGTGCCACCGCTAGCGGTCAAGAGACCCAGTACTTC. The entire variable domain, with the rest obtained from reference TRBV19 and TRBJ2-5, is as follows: DGGITQSPKYLFRKEGQNVTLSCEQNLNHDAMYWYRQDPGQGLRLIYYSQIVNDFQKGDIAEGYSVSREKKESFPLTVTSAQKNPTAFYLCATASGQETQYFGPGTRLLVL.

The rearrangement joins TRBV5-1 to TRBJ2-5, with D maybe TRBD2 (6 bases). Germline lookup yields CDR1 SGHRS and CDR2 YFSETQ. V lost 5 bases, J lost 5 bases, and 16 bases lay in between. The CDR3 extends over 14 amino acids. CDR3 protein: CASSSGRREETQYF. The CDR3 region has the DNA TGCGCCAGCAGTAGCGGTAGGAGGGAGGAGACCCAGTACTTC. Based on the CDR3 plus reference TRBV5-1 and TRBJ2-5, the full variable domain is KAGVTQTPRYLIKTRGQQVTLSCSPISGHRSVSWYQQTPGQGLQFLFEYFSETQRNKGNFPGRFSGRQFSNSRSEMNVSTLELGDSALYLCASSSGRREETQYFGPGTRLLVL.

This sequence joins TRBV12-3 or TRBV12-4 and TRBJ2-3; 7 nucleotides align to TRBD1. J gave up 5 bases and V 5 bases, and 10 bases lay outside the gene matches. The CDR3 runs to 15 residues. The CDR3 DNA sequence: TGTGCCAGCAGTATTCGACAGGGTCGAGTAGATACGCAGTATTTT. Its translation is CASSIRQGRVDTQYF.

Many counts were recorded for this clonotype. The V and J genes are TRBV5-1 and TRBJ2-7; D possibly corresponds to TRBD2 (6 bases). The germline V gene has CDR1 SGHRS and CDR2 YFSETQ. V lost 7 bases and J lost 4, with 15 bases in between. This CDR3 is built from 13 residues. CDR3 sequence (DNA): TGCGCCAGCGGACGGACGGGAGATTACGAGCAGTACTTC. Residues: CASGRTGDYEQYF.

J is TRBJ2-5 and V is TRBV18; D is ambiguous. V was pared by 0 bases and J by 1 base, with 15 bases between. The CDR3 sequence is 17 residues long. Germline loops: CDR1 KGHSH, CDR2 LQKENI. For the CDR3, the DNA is TGTGCCAGCTCACCACCTTCGGTGCGAGGAACCCAAGAGACCCAGTACTTC. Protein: CASSPPSVRGTQETQYF.

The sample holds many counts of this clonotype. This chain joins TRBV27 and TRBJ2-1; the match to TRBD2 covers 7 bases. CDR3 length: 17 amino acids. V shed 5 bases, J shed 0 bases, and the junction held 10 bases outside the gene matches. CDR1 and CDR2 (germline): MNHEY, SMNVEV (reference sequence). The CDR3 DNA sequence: TGTGCCAGCAGTACCCCTAGCGGTTCCCGCTCCTACAATGAGCAGTTCTTC. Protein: CASSTPSGSRSYNEQFF.

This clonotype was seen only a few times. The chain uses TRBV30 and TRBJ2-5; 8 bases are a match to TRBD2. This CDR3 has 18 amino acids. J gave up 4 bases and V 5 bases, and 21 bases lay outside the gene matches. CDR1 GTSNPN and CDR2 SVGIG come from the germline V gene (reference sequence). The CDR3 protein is CAWGLAPGGPRNRETQYF. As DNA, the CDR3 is TGTGCCTGGGGGCTCGCTCCGGGAGGGCCGAGGAATAGAGAGACCCAGTACTTC.

The CDR3 is CASSLEVGISPLHF. The CDR3 bases are TGTGCCAGCAGCTTAGAGGTGGGGATTTCACCCCTCCACTTT. This rearrangement joins TRBV7-2 to TRBJ1-6; D uncertain. The germline V and J ends were trimmed by 1 base and 9 bases, with 10 bases remaining between them. CDR3 size: 14 residues. CDR1 and CDR2 (germline): SGHTA, FQGNSA.

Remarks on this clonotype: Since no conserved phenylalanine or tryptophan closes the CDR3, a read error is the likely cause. The CDR3 spells CSAVGLRHTEQFL. CDR3 nucleotide sequence: TGCAGTGCAGTTGGACTACGACATACTGAGCAGTTCCTC. The chain couples TRBV20-1 to TRBJ2-1; the D gene is possibly TRBD2 (6 bases). Trimming stripped 6 bases from V and 9 bases from J, with 18 bases between. The CDR3 sequence is 13 residues long. Germline CDR1 reads DFQATT; CDR2 reads SNEGSKA (reference sequence).

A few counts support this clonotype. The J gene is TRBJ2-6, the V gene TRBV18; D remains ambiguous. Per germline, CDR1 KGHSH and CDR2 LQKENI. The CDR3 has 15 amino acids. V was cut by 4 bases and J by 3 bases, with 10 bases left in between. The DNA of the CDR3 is TGTGCCAGCTCACATGGCCTCCTTGGGGCCAACGTCCTGACTTTC. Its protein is CASSHGLLGANVLTF.

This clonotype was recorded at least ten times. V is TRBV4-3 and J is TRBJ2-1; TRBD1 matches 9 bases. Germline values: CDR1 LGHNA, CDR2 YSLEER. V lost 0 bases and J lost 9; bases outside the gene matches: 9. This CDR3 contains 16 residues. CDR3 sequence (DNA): TGCGCCAGCAGCCAAGAGAGAACAGGGGGCCGGGGTGAGCAGTTCTTC. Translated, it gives CASSQERTGGRGEQFF.

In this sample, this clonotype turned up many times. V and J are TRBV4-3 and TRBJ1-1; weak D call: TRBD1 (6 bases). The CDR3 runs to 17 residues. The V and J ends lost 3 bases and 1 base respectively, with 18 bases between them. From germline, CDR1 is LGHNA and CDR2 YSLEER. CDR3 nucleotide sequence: TGCGCCAGCAGCCAGATGTGGGACGGGGGCCAGAACACTGAAGCTTTCTTT. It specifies CASSQMWDGGQNTEAFF.

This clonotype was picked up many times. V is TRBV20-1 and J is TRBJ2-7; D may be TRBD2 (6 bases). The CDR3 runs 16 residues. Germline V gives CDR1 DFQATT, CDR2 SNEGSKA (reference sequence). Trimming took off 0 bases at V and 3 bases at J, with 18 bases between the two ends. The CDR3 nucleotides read TGCAGTGCTAGAGATCCGGGAGCGGGTGGATTCTACGAGCAGTACTTC. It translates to CSARDPGAGGFYEQYF.

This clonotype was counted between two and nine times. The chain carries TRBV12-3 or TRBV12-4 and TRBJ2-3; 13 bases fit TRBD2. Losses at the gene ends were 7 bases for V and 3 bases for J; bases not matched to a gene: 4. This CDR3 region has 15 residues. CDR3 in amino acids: CASTWTSGSTDTQYF. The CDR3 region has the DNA TGTGCCAGCACCTGGACTAGCGGGAGTACAGATACGCAGTATTTT.

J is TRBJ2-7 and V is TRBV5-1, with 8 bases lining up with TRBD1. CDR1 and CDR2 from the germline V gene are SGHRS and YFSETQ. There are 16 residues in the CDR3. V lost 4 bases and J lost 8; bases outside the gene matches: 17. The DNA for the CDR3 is TGCGCCAGCAGCCCTATCAAATCGCCAGGGGGCGCACAGCAGTACTTC. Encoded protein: CASSPIKSPGGAQQYF.

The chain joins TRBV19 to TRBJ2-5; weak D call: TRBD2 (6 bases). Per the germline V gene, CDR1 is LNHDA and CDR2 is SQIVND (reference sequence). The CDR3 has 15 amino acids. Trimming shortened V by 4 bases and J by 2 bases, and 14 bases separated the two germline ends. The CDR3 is CASSTGGRSQETQYF. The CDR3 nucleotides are TGTGCCAGTAGTACCGGAGGGCGTTCTCAAGAGACCCAGTACTTC.

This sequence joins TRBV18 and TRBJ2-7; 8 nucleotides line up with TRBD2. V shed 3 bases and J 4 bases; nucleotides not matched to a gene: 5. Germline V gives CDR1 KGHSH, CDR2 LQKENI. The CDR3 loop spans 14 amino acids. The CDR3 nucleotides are TGTGCCAGCTCACCGGGGAGCGGGAGTTACGAGCAGTACTTC. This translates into CASSPGSGSYEQYF.

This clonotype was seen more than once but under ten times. The CDR3 nucleotides are TGTGCCAGCAGCTATAGGACTAGCGGGAGCCCGTACCAAGAGACCCAGTACTTC. Its protein is CASSYRTSGSPYQETQYF. The chain employs TRBV3-1 and TRBJ2-5; 13 positions match TRBD2. Germline V gene sequence: CDR1 LGHDT, CDR2 YNNKEL (reference sequence). J gave up 0 bases and V 5 bases, and 9 bases lay outside the gene matches. The CDR3 consists of 18 residues.

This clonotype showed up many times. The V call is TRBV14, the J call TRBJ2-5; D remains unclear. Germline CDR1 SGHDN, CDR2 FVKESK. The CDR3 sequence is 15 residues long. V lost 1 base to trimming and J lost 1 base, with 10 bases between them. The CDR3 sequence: CASSQGQNLQETQYF. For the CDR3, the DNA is TGTGCCAGCAGCCAAGGGCAGAACCTCCAAGAGACCCAGTACTTC.

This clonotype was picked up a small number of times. The chain's CDR3 is CASSGSGRTQYF. The DNA for the CDR3 is TGTGCCAGCAGCGGTAGCGGGAGAACGCAGTATTTT. The chain uses TRBV11-2 and TRBJ2-3; 9 nucleotides line up with TRBD2. V lost 5 bases to trimming and J lost 9 bases; unmatched junction nucleotides: 3. The V gene's germline CDR1 is SGHAT and CDR2 FQNNGV. CDR3 size: 12 residues.

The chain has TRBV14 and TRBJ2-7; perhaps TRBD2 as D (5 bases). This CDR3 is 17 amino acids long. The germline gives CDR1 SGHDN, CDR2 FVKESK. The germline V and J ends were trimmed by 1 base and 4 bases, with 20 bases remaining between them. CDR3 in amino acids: CASSQGTYGGGRYEQYF. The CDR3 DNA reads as TGTGCCAGCAGCCAAGGGACTTATGGAGGCGGTCGTTACGAGCAGTACTTC.

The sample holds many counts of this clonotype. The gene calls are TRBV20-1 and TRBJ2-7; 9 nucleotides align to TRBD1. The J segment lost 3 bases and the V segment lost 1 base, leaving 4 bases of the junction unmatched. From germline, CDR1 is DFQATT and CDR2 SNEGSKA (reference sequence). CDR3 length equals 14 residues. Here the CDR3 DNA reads TGCAGTGCTAGAGCGGACAGGGGAGACTACGAGCAGTACTTC. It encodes CSARADRGDYEQYF.

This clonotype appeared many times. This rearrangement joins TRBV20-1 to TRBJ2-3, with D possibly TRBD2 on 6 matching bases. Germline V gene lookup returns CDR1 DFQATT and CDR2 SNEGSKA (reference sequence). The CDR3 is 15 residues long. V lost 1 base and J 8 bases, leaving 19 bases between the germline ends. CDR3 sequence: CSARVVGRRDGTQYF. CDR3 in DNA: TGCAGTGCTAGAGTTGTCGGGCGGCGGGACGGTACGCAGTATTTT.

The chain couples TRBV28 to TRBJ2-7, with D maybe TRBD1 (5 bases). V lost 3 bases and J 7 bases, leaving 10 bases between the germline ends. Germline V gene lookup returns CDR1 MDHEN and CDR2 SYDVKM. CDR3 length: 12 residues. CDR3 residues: CASSFSGLEQYF. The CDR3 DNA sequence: TGTGCCAGCAGTTTCTCAGGGTTGGAGCAGTACTTC.

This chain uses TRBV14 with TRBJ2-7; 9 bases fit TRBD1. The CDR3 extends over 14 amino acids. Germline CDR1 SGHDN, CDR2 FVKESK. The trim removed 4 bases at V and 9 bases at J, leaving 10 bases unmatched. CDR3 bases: TGTGCCAGCAGCCGAGCCGGGACAGGGACGGGGCAGTACTTC. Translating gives CASSRAGTGTGQYF.

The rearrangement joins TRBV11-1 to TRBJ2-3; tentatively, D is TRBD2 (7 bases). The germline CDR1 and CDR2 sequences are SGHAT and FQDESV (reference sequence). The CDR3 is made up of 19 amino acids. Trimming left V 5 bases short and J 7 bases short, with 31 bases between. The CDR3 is CASSATSVSRRGGLNTQYF. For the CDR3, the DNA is TGTGCCAGCAGCGCCACTAGCGTCTCTAGAAGGGGGGGACTCAATACGCAGTATTTT.